Only one count was recorded for the clone carrying this TCR beta chain. V shed 4 bases, J shed 6 bases, and the junction held 7 bases outside the gene matches. CDR3 length equals 14 residues. Germline-derived CDR1 and CDR2 are SGHNT and YYREEE (reference sequence). These data come from a study of control samples from healthy donors and cancer patients. Sequenced by immunoSEQ multiplex PCR; TCRdb stores in-frame clones only, minus some. Of 85,000 to 120,000 clones detected, around 90% appear once; the ten largest clones hold 2% to 2.5%. The sample consisted of blood. The chain couples TRBV5-4 to TRBJ2-1, with 7 nucleotides matching TRBD2. This receptor was taken from a woman between 18 and 30 years old in good health. DNA for the CDR3: TGTGCCAGCAGCCCGGGGACTATTGGCAATGAGCAGTTCTTC. Translated: CASSPGTIGNEQFF.